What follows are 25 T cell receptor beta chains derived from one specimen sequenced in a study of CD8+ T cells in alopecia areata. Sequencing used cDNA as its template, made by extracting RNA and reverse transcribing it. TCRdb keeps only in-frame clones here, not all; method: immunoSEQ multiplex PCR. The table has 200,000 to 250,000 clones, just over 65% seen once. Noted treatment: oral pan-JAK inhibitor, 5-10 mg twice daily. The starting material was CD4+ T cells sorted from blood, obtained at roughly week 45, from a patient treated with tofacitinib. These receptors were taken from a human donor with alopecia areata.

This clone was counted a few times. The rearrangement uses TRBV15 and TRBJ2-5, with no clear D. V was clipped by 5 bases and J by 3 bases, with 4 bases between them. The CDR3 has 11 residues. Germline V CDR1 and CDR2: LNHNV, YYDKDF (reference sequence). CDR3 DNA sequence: TGTGCCACCAGCTTAAAAGAGACCCAGTACTTC. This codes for CATSLKETQYF.

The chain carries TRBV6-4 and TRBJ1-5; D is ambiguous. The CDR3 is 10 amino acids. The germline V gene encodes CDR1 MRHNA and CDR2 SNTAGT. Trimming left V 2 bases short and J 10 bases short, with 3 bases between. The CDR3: CASSDRPQHF. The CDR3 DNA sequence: TGTGCCAGCAGTGACAGACCCCAGCATTTT.

CDR3 amino acids: CASSQVKSTQYF. The CDR3 DNA follows: TGTGCCAGCAGCCAAGTTAAGTCCACCCAGTACTTC. This chain connects TRBV4-2 to TRBJ2-5; D gene unclear. Per germline, CDR1 LGHNA and CDR2 YNFKEQ. Trimming stripped 1 base from V and 8 bases from J, with 8 bases between. The CDR3 consists of 12 residues.

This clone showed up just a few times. CDR3 nucleotide sequence: TGTGCCAGCACCAACAAGAGAGGCGGGGAGCTGTTTTTT. It translates to CASTNKRGGELFF. This rearrangement joins TRBV11-2 to TRBJ2-2; D is undetermined. The CDR3 runs 13 residues. Germline CDR1 reads SGHAT; CDR2 reads FQNNGV. V was clipped by 7 bases and J by 7 bases, with 13 bases between them.

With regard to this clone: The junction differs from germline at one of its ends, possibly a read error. CDR3 amino acids: CAWSLGRFGLAGGAKLF. CDR3 DNA: TGTGCCTGGAGTCTAGGGAGATTTGGACTAGCGGGGGGGGCCAAGCTCTTC. The V call is TRBV30, the J call TRBJ2-1; 15 nucleotides match TRBD2. CDR1 is GTSNPN and CDR2 is SVGIG in the germline V gene (reference sequence). The CDR3 has 17 residues.

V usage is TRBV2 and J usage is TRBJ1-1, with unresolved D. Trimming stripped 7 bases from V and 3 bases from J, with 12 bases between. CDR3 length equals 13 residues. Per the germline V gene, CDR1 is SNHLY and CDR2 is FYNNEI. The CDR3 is CASKAVSDTEAFF. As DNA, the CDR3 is TGTGCCAGCAAGGCGGTCTCGGACACTGAAGCTTTCTTT.

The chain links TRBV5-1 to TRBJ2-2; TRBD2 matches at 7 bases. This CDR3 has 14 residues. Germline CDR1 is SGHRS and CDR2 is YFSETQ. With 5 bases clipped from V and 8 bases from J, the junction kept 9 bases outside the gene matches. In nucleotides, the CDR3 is TGCGCCAGCAGAGTGGCGGGGGAATCTGGGGAGCTGTTTTTT. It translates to CASRVAGESGELFF.

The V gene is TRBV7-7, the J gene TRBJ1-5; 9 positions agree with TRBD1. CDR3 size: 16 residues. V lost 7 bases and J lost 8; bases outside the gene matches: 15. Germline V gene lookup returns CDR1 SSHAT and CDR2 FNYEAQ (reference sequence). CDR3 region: CASTGDRATGVEPQHF. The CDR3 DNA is TGTGCCAGCACAGGGGACAGGGCGACGGGTGTGGAGCCCCAGCATTTT.

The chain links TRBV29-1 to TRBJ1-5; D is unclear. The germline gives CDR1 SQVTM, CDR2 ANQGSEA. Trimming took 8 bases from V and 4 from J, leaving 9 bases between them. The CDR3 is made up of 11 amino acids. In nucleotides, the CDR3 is TGCAGCCCCCACGATAATCAGCCCCAGCATTTT. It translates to CSPHDNQPQHF.

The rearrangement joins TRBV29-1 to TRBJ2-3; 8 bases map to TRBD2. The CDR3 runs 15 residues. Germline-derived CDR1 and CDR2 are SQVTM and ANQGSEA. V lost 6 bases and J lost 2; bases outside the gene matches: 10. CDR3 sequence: CSVISSGPNTDTQYF. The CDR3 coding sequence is TGCAGCGTGATATCTAGCGGGCCAAACACAGATACGCAGTATTTT.

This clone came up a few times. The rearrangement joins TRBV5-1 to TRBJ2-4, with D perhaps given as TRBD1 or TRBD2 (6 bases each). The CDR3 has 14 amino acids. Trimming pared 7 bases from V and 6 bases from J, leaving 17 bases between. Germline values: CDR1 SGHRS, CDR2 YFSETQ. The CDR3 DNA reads TGCGCCAGCGGGTCAGGGGAGGATGGAAACATTCAGTACTTC. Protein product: CASGSGEDGNIQYF.

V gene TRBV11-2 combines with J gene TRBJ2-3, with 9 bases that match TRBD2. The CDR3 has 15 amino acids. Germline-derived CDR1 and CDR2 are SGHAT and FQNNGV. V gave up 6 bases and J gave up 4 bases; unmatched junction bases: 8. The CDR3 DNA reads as TGTGCCAGCAGTACCGGGACTAGCCGCGCAGATACGCAGTATTTT. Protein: CASSTGTSRADTQYF.

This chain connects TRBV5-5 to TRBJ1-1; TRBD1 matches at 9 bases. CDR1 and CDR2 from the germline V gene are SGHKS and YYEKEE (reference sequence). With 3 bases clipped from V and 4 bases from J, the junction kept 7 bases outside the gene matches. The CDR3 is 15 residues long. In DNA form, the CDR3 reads TGTGCCAGCAGCTGGGGACAGGGAGCGTCCACTGAAGCTTTCTTT. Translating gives CASSWGQGASTEAFF.

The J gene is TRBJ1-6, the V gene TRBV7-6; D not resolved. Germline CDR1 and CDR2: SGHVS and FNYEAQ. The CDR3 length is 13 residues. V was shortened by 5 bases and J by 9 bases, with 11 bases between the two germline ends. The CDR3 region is CASSRGKGSPLHF. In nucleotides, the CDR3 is TGTGCCAGCAGCCGCGGGAAGGGTTCACCCCTCCACTTT.

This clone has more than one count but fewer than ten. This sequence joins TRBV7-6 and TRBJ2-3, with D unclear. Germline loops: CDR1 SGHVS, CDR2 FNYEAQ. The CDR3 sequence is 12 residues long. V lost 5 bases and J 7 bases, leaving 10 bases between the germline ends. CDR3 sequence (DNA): TGTGCCAGCAGCGGGCCAGCTAATACGCAGTATTTT. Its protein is CASSGPANTQYF.

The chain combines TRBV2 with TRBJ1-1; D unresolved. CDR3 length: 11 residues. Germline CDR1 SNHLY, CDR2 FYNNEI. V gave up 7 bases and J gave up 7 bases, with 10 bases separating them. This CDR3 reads CASNLGVEAFF. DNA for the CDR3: TGTGCCAGCAACCTAGGCGTTGAAGCTTTCTTT.

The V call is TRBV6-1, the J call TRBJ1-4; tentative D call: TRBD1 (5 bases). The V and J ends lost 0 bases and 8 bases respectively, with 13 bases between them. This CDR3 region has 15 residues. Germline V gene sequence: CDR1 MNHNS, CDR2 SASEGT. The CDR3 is CASSEAGAPLEKLFF. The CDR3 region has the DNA TGTGCCAGCAGTGAAGCAGGGGCCCCCCTCGAAAAACTGTTTTTT.

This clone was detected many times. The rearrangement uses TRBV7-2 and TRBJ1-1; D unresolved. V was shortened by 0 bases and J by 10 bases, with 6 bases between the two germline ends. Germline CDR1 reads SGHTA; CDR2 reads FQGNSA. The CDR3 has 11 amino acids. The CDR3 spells CASSLAGLAFF. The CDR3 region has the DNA TGTGCCAGCAGCTTAGCGGGGTTAGCTTTCTTT.

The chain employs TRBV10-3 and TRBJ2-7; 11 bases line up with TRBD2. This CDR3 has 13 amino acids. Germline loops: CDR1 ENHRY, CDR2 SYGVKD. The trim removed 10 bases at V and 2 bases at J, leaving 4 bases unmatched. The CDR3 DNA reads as TGTGCCACCACTAGCGGGGGAACCTACGAGCAGTACTTC. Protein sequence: CATTSGGTYEQYF.

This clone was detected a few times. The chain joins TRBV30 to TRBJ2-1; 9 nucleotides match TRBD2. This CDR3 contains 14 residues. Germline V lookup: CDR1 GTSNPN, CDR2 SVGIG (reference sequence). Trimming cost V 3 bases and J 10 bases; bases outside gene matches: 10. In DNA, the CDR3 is TGTGCCTGGAGGGTAGGCGGGGGGGGGAAGGAGCAGTTCTTC. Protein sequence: CAWRVGGGGKEQFF.

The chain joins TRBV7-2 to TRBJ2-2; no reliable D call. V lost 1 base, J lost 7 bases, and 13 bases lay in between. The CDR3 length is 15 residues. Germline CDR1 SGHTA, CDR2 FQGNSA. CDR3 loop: CASSLVGQVGGELFF. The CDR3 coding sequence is TGTGCCAGCAGCTTAGTAGGTCAGGTTGGCGGGGAGCTGTTTTTT.

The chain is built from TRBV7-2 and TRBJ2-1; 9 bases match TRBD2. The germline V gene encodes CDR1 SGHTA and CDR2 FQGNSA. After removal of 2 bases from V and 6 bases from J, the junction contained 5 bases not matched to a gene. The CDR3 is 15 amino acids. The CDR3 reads CASSLNRLAANEQFF. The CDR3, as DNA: TGTGCCAGCAGCTTAAATAGACTAGCGGCCAATGAGCAGTTCTTC. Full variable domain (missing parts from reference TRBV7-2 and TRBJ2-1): GAGVSQSPSNKVTEKGKDVELRCDPISGHTALYWYRQSLGQGLEFLIYFQGNSAPDKSGLPSDRFSAERTGGSVSTLTIQRTQQEDSAVYLCASSLNRLAANEQFFGPGTRLTVL.

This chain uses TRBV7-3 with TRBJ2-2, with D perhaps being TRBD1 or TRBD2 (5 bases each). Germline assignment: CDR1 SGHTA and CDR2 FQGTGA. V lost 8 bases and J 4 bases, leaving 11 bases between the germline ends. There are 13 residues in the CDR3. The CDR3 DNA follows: TGTGCCAGCGGGGCTAGCAGCACCGGGGAGCTGTTTTTT. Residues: CASGASSTGELFF.

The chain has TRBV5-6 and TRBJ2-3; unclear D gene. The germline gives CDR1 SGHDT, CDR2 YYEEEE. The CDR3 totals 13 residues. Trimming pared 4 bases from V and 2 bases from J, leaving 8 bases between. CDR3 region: CASSLFTTDTQYF. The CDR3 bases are TGTGCCAGCAGCCTTTTCACCACAGATACGCAGTATTTT.

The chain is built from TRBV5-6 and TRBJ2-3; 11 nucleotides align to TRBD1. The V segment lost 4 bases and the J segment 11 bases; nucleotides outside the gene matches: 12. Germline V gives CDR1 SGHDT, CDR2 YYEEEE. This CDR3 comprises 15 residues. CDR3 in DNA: TGTGCCAGCAGCCCGAAGGGACAGGGGGATGGCGGGCAGTATTTT. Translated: CASSPKGQGDGGQYF.